The rows below give T cell receptor beta chains drawn from one sample of a study of cytomegalovirus exposure and HLA in healthy donors. Sequencing used immunoSEQ multiplex PCR; TCRdb keeps in-frame clones, though not all of them. The table for this sample gives just over 200,000 clones. Input material: PBMCs. Receptor source: a girl aged 2-10 years in good health and CMV-seropositive. Each CDR3 is given with its conserved first and last residue.

>TRBJ2-1|TRBV5-8
CASSSGRDLYNEQFF
>TRBJ2-7|TRBV7-9
CASSLSGGGLIVGEQYF
>TRBJ1-2|TRBV19
CASSISLDRVRDKDYGYTF
>TRBJ1-5|TRBV27
CASSFSADQPQHF
>TRBJ1-2|TRBV2
CASSERNYGYTF
>TRBJ1-5|TRBV5-1
CASQAGSGGSNQPQHF
>TRBJ1-1|TRBV10-2
CASSSVSEAFF
>TRBJ2-3|TRBV2
CASRDSPDTQYF
>TRBJ2-3|TRBV29-1
CSVGAGGDTQYF
>TRBJ1-5|TRBV27
CASKGQGNQPQHF
>TRBJ1-3|TRBV19
CASSTRQGQRLTSGNTIYF
>TRBJ2-5|TRBV29-1
CSVGQRGGSPEETQYF
>TRBJ2-7|TRBV18
CASSRGVSTSGNYEQYF
>TRBJ2-3|TRBV5-5
CASSASTETDTQYF
>TRBJ2-7|TRBV15
CATSRDPGTGQGGQYF
>TRBJ1-1|TRBV5-1
CASSLALGPGGEAFF
>TRBJ2-7|TRBV5-5
CASSMDIRSSYEQYF
>TRBJ2-1|TRBV4-1
CASSGLAGFEQFF
>TRBJ2-1|TRBV6-5
CASSYSSGSPYNEQFF
>TRBJ2-3|TRBV10-3
CAIRGDSSTDTQYF
>TRBJ2-7|TRBV7-2
CASSQPLRGQHSYEQYF
>TRBJ2-2|TRBV5-1
CASSLDSSGENTGELFF
>TRBJ2-7|TRBV7-8
CASSFSTGLSYEQYF
>TRBJ1-2|TRBV30
CAWSTPKQGAYGYTF
>TRBJ2-1|TRBV19
CASLGGASAYNEQFF
>TRBJ2-1|TRBV29-1
CSAKSTSSDGEQFF
>TRBJ2-1|TRBV5-6
CASSLIISGTSNEQFF
>TRBJ1-5|TRBV4-1
CASTTYSNQPQHF
>TRBJ2-7|TRBV29-1
CSVARDTFYEQYF
>TRBJ2-1|TRBV19
CASSKNGLPDNEQFF
>TRBJ1-2|TRBV7-2
CASSPRQGLNYGYTF
>TRBJ1-2|TRBV18
CASSPPATVYGYTF
>TRBJ2-3|TRBV6-5
CASSYRLAGPTDTQYF
>TRBJ1-1|TRBV14
CASSQDSSVSDTEAFF
>TRBJ2-7|TRBV19
CASSIGLAGYEQYF
>TRBJ1-6|TRBV28
CASRYGQSNSPLHF